This T cell receptor beta chain originates from a study of blood T cell repertoires in COVID-19. This CDR3 has 15 amino acids. Per germline, CDR1 LGHNA and CDR2 YNFKEQ. The ends lost 0 bases at V and 10 bases at J; junction bases unmatched: 10. Data came from immunoSEQ multiplex PCR; TCRdb stores just in-frame clones and leaves some out. The table lists about 210,000 clones, roughly 80% of them singletons. The receptor was derived from a woman in her 70s with COVID-19, enrolled during active disease. The rearrangement links TRBV4-2 to TRBJ1-2, with TRBD1 matching 8 bases. The source material was peripheral blood. CDR3 loop: CASSQDRGQGISYTF. The CDR3 coding sequence is TGTGCCAGCAGCCAAGATAGAGGACAGGGCATCTCCTACACCTTC.